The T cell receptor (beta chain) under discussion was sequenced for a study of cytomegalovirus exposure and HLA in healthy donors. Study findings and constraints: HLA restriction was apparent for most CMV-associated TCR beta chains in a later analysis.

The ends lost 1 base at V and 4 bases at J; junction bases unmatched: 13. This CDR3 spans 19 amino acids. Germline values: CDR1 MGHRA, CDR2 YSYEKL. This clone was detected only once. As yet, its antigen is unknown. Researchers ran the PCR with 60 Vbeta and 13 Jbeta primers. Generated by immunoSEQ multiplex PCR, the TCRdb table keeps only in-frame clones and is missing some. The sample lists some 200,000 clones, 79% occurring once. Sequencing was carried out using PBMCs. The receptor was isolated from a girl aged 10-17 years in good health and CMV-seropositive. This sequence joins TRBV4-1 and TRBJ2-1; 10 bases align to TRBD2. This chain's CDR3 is CASSQGLAGASIVYNEQFF. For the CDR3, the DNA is TGCGCCAGCAGCCAAGGTCTAGCGGGGGCCTCCATAGTGTACAATGAGCAGTTCTTC.